This T cell receptor (beta chain) was identified in a study of cytomegalovirus exposure and HLA in healthy donors. The PCR used 60 Vbeta and 13 Jbeta primers. Using immunoSEQ multiplex PCR, the repertoire was profiled, and TCRdb retains in-frame clones only, with some absent. The sample yields approximately 85,000 clones, 80% seen once. This clone was detected a few times. Its antigen is undetermined. General study points: An apparent linkage of common viral pathogens to several of the most significant clusters emerged in a later analysis.

The trim removed 3 bases at V and 2 bases at J, leaving 6 bases unmatched. The CDR3 length is 16 residues. CDR1 and CDR2 (germline): SGHDN, FVKESK. This TCR came from a man between 50 and 59 years old in good health and CMV-seropositive. Sequences were obtained from PBMCs. V gene TRBV14 combines with J gene TRBJ2-3; 9 nucleotides agree with TRBD1. The CDR3 is CASSQGQGGSTDTQYF. Here the CDR3 DNA reads TGTGCCAGCAGCCAGGGACAGGGAGGGTCCACAGATACGCAGTATTTT.